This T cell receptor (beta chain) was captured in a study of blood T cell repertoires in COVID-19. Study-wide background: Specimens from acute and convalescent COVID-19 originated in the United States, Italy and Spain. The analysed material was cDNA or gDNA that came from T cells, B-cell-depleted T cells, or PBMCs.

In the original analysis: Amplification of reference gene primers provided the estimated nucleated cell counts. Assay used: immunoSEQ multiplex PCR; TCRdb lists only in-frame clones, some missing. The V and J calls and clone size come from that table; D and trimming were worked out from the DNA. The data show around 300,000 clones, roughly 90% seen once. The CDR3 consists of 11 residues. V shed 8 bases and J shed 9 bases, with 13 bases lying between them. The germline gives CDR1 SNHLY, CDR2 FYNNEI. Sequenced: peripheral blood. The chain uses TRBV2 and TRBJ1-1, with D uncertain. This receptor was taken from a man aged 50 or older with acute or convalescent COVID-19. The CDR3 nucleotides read TGTGCCAGCGACTACGATGGTCAAGCTTTCTTT. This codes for CASDYDGQAFF. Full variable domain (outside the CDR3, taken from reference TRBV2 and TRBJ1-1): EPEVTQTPSHQVTQMGQEVILRCVPISNHLYFYWYRQILGQKVEFLVSFYNNEISEKSEIFDDQFSVERPDGSNFTLKIRSTKLEDSAMYFCASDYDGQAFFGQGTRLTVV.